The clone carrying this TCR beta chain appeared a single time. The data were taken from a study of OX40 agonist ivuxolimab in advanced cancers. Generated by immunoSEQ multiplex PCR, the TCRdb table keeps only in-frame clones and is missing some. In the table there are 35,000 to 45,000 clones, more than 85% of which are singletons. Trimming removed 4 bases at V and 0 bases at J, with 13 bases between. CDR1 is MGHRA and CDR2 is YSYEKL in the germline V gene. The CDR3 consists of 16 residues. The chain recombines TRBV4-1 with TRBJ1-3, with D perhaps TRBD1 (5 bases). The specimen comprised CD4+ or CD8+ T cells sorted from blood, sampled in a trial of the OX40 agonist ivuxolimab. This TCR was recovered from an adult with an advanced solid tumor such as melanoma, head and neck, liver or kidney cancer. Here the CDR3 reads CASSPIGAISGNTIYF. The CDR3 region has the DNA TGCGCCAGCAGCCCCATTGGGGCCATCTCTGGAAACACCATATATTTT.